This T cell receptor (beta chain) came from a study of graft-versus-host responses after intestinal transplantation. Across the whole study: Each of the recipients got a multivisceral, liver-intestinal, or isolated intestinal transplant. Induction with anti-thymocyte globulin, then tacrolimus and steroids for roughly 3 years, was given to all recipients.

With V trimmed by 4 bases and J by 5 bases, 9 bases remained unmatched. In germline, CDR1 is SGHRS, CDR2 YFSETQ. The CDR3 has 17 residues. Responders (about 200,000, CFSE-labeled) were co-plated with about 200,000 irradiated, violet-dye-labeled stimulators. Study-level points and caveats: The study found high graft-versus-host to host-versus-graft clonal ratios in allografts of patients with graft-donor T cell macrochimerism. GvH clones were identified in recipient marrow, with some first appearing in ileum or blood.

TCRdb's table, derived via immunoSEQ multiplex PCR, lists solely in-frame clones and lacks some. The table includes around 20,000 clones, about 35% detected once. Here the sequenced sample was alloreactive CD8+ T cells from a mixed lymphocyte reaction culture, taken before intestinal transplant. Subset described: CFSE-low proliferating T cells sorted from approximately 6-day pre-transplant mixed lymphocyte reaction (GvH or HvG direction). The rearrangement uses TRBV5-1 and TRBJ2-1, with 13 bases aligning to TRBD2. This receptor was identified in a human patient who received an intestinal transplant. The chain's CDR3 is CASSRSSGLAGDNEQFF. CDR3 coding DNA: TGCGCCAGCAGCCGATCTTCAGGACTAGCGGGGGACAATGAGCAGTTCTTC. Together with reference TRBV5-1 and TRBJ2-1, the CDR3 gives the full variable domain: KAGVTQTPRYLIKTRGQQVTLSCSPISGHRSVSWYQQTPGQGLQFLFEYFSETQRNKGNFPGRFSGRQFSNSRSEMNVSTLELGDSALYLCASSRSSGLAGDNEQFFGPGTRLTVL.